The 32 T cell receptor beta chains in this list originate from one sample, sequenced in a study of control samples from healthy donors and cancer patients. Measured with immunoSEQ multiplex PCR; TCRdb has only the in-frame clones, and not every one. The data contain approximately 90,000 clones, 93% of them singletons. Sequencing was done on a sample of blood. These receptors came from a woman aged 25 to 45 in good health.

A remark on this clone: Other DNA sequences within the sample encode an identical CDR3. The chain combines TRBV7-8 with TRBJ2-2; D perhaps matches TRBD2 (7 bases). The V gene lost 5 bases and the J gene lost 7 bases, with 17 bases spanning the gap. Looked up from germline, CDR1 is SGHVS and CDR2 is FQNEAQ. The CDR3 loop spans 15 amino acids. In nucleotides, the CDR3 is TGTGCCAGCAGCGGGCAGGGGAGGGGTGTCGGGGAGCTGTTTTTT. The encoded protein is CASSGQGRGVGELFF.

V gene TRBV5-1 combines with J gene TRBJ1-1; TRBD1 is a possible D gene (6 bases). There are 15 residues in the CDR3. Germline V gene data show CDR1 as SGHRS and CDR2 as YFSETQ. V was clipped by 2 bases and J by 0 bases, with 11 bases between them. CDR3: CASSFQGSVNTEAFF. Here the CDR3 DNA reads TGCGCCAGCAGCTTTCAGGGGTCGGTGAACACTGAAGCTTTCTTT.

This sequence joins TRBV5-4 and TRBJ2-4; a weak D match, TRBD2 (5 bases). V lost 1 base to trimming and J lost 4 bases, with 12 bases between them. Looked up from germline, CDR1 is SGHNT and CDR2 is YYREEE (reference sequence). This CDR3 comprises 15 residues. The CDR3 here is CASSLRKRIKNIQYF. The CDR3 region has the DNA TGTGCCAGCAGCTTGCGGAAGCGGATTAAAAACATTCAGTACTTC.

The gene calls are TRBV18 and TRBJ1-1, with TRBD1 identical over 7 bases. The J segment lost 6 bases and the V segment lost 6 bases, leaving 10 bases of the junction unmatched. Germline CDR1 KGHSH, CDR2 LQKENI. This CDR3 is built from 14 residues. Here the CDR3 reads CASSPGQGVAEAFF. The CDR3 region has the DNA TGTGCCAGCTCCCCTGGGCAGGGGGTCGCTGAAGCTTTCTTT.

The chain carries TRBV24-1 and TRBJ2-3; D gene unclear. CDR1 is KGHDR, CDR2 SFDVKD, per germline. The CDR3 loop spans 13 amino acids. The V end lost 4 bases, the J end lost 3 bases, and 7 bases lay between the germline ends. Here the CDR3 reads CATSELRTDTQYF. In nucleotides, the CDR3 is TGTGCCACCAGTGAACTTAGAACAGATACGCAGTATTTT.

This chain connects TRBV5-1 to TRBJ1-1, with D possibly matching TRBD1 (5 bases). CDR3 length: 14 residues. Germline V lookup: CDR1 SGHRS, CDR2 YFSETQ. Trimming took 5 bases from V and 0 from J, leaving 11 bases between them. The DNA for the CDR3 is TGCGCCAGCAGGGGACTGAACATGAACACTGAAGCTTTCTTT. This gives the protein CASRGLNMNTEAFF.

CDR3 protein: CASSLAGAGMNTEAFF. The CDR3 DNA is TGCGCCAGCAGCTTGGCCGGGGCAGGGATGAACACTGAAGCTTTCTTT. This chain uses TRBV5-1 with TRBJ1-1; tentative D call: TRBD1 (5 bases). Germline CDR1 reads SGHRS; CDR2 reads YFSETQ. Trimming took off 0 bases at V and 0 bases at J, with 12 bases between the two ends. The CDR3 has 16 residues.

The V and J genes are TRBV28 and TRBJ2-1, with 7 bases fitting TRBD2. Trimming removed 2 bases from V and 3 bases from J; junction bases left unmatched: 7. Germline loops: CDR1 MDHEN, CDR2 SYDVKM. The CDR3 has 16 residues. The CDR3 region has the DNA TGTGCCAGCAGTTTAAGGCTAGCGGAGCTCTACAATGAGCAGTTCTTC. This translates into CASSLRLAELYNEQFF.

The chain links TRBV6-1 to TRBJ2-2; tentatively, D is TRBD2 (6 bases). The CDR3 has 16 residues. Germline loops: CDR1 MNHNS, CDR2 SASEGT. With 1 base removed from V and 5 bases from J, the gap between germline ends came to 14 bases. The DNA of the CDR3 is TGTGCCAGCAGTGAAGTCGGAGGGAGTGGAACCGGGGAGCTGTTTTTT. Translation: CASSEVGGSGTGELFF.

Comments on this clone: Other nucleotide sequences from this sample produce the same CDR3. The chain joins TRBV5-1 to TRBJ1-1; the D is unclear. Between the trimmed V and J ends, which lost 0 bases and 0 bases, there was a span of 3 bases. Germline assignment: CDR1 SGHRS and CDR2 YFSETQ. CDR3 size: 13 residues. CDR3 coding DNA: TGCGCCAGCAGCTTGGTTGTGAACACTGAAGCTTTCTTT. Its translation: CASSLVVNTEAFF.

The chain is built from TRBV7-9 and TRBJ2-3; D might be TRBD1 (6 bases). This CDR3 comprises 15 residues. Germline CDR1 is SEHNR and CDR2 is FQNEAQ (reference sequence). V was trimmed by 1 base and J by 8 bases, leaving 16 bases between them. The DNA of the CDR3 is TGTGCCAGCAGCTTAGGTATTGGGGGCCGTCCTACGCAGTATTTT. It yields the protein CASSLGIGGRPTQYF. The whole variable domain, remainder taken from reference TRBV7-9 and TRBJ2-3, is DTGVSQNPRHKITKRGQNVTFRCDPISEHNRLYWYRQTLGQGPEFLTYFQNEAQLEKSRLLSDRFSAERPKGSFSTLEIQRTEQGDSAMYLCASSLGIGGRPTQYFGPGTRLTVL.

The genes are TRBV13 and TRBJ2-1; possible D gene TRBD1, 6 bases. Trimming shortened V by 4 bases and J by 1 base, and 11 bases separated the two germline ends. Germline CDR1 is PRHDT and CDR2 is FYEKMQ (reference sequence). The CDR3 has 15 amino acids. CDR3 amino acids: CASSSVGGSYNEQFF. The DNA of the CDR3 is TGTGCCAGCAGCTCCGTAGGGGGATCCTACAATGAGCAGTTCTTC.

V usage is TRBV19 and J usage is TRBJ1-2, with D possibly matching TRBD1 (6 bases). Germline CDR1 LNHDA, CDR2 SQIVND (reference sequence). Trimming took off 5 bases at V and 1 base at J, with 11 bases between the two ends. The CDR3 length is 14 residues. CDR3 loop: CASSLGQHNYGYTF. The CDR3 DNA is TGTGCCAGTAGTCTTGGACAGCATAACTATGGCTACACCTTC.

A few counts support this clone. The rearrangement joins TRBV4-1 to TRBJ1-2, with TRBD1 matching over 7 bases. Germline V gene data show CDR1 as MGHRA and CDR2 as YSYEKL. The CDR3 contains 16 residues. Unmatched junction bases numbered 9, after V lost 0 bases and J lost 5 bases. CDR3 nucleotides: TGCGCCAGCAGCCAAGAGTCAGGGGGAAGCCCTTATGGCTACACCTTC. Amino acids: CASSQESGGSPYGYTF.

The chain carries TRBV5-4 and TRBJ2-3; no clear D. Germline V lookup: CDR1 SGHNT, CDR2 YYREEE (reference sequence). With 4 bases removed from V and 0 bases from J, the gap between germline ends came to 9 bases. There are 14 residues in the CDR3. Here the CDR3 reads CASSGIGSTDTQYF. The CDR3 nucleotides read TGTGCCAGCAGCGGTATTGGCAGCACAGATACGCAGTATTTT.

The chain combines TRBV7-2 with TRBJ2-7, with no clear D. V gave up 5 bases and J gave up 2 bases, with 10 bases separating them. Germline CDR1 and CDR2: SGHTA and FQGNSA. This CDR3 region has 13 residues. CDR3 sequence reads: CASSVDFAYEQYF. The CDR3 DNA is TGTGCCAGCAGCGTTGACTTCGCCTACGAGCAGTACTTC.

The rearrangement uses TRBV2 and TRBJ1-2; no firm D call. This CDR3 has 12 residues. Trimming removed 3 bases from V and 4 bases from J, with 6 bases in between. Germline assignment: CDR1 SNHLY and CDR2 FYNNEI. CDR3 coding DNA: TGTGCCAGCAGTGACATTACCTATGGCTACACCTTC. This codes for CASSDITYGYTF.

This chain links TRBV6-6 with TRBJ2-2; 11 bases map to TRBD2. The ends lost 5 bases at V and 0 bases at J; junction bases unmatched: 8. The CDR3 is 18 residues long. Germline loops: CDR1 MNHNY, CDR2 SVGAGI (reference sequence). CDR3 coding DNA: TGTGCCAGCAGTCCCTTAACGGGACTAGCGGCGAACACCGGGGAGCTGTTTTTT. This encodes CASSPLTGLAANTGELFF.

The gene calls are TRBV29-1 and TRBJ2-5; no definite D call. CDR3 length: 11 amino acids. The V end was cut by 0 bases, the J end by 6 bases, with 5 bases between. Germline V CDR1 and CDR2: SQVTM, ANQGSEA. This CDR3 reads CSVEDLQTQYF. CDR3 nucleotide sequence: TGCAGCGTTGAAGATCTTCAGACCCAGTACTTC.

This clone has just one count. V usage is TRBV24-1 and J usage is TRBJ1-5; no firm D call. The V end lost 6 bases, the J end lost 1 base, and 6 bases lay between the germline ends. Germline V gene sequence: CDR1 KGHDR, CDR2 SFDVKD. The CDR3 runs 13 residues. This CDR3 reads CATSQKSNQPQHF. CDR3 nucleotide sequence: TGTGCCACCAGTCAGAAGAGCAATCAGCCCCAGCATTTT.

This chain joins TRBV7-9 and TRBJ2-3; D is possibly TRBD1 (6 bases). This CDR3 has 11 amino acids. Per germline, CDR1 SEHNR and CDR2 FQNEAQ (reference sequence). V was pared by 10 bases and J by 5 bases, with 10 bases between. CDR3 amino acids: CAIQGLDTQYF. The CDR3 region has the DNA TGTGCCATCCAGGGGTTAGATACGCAGTATTTT.

This clone has only one observation. This chain links TRBV3-1 (or the pseudogene TRBV3-2) with TRBJ1-5; D is possibly TRBD1 (5 bases). CDR1 and CDR2 (germline): LGHDT, YNNKEL (reference sequence). Trimming cost V 0 bases and J 3 bases, with 9 bases left between them. This CDR3 comprises 15 residues. This CDR3 is CASSQDTGFNQPQHF. The CDR3 DNA sequence: TGTGCCAGCAGCCAAGATACAGGATTCAATCAGCCCCAGCATTTT.

This chain connects TRBV4-1 to TRBJ1-3; maybe TRBD1 (5 bases). The CDR3 spans 15 residues. Trimming removed 0 bases at V and 0 bases at J, with 6 bases between. In germline, CDR1 is MGHRA, CDR2 YSYEKL. The CDR3 region has the DNA TGCGCCAGCAGCCAAGATGACAGCTCTGGAAACACCATATATTTT. It yields the protein CASSQDDSSGNTIYF.

V usage is TRBV7-9 and J usage is TRBJ1-5; TRBD1 might be the D (5 bases). Germline V CDR1 and CDR2: SEHNR, FQNEAQ (reference sequence). V was cut by 6 bases and J by 6 bases, with 12 bases left in between. There are 13 residues in the CDR3. The CDR3 sequence: CASRMGEGQPQHF. CDR3 coding DNA: TGTGCCAGCAGAATGGGGGAGGGTCAGCCCCAGCATTTT.

This chain connects TRBV7-2 to TRBJ2-1; TRBD2 matches at 8 bases. Germline values: CDR1 SGHTA, CDR2 FQGNSA. The CDR3 runs 16 residues. Trimming cost V 6 bases and J 7 bases; bases outside gene matches: 14. DNA for the CDR3: TGTGCCAGCAGACACGGGAGGGGGGCCGGAGGTAATGAGCAGTTCTTC. Amino acids: CASRHGRGAGGNEQFF.

This rearrangement joins TRBV3-1 (or the pseudogene TRBV3-2) to TRBJ2-2; either TRBD1 or TRBD2 may supply D (6 bases each). Germline V gene sequence: CDR1 LGHDT, CDR2 YNNKEL (reference sequence). This CDR3 spans 14 amino acids. The V gene lost 2 bases and the J gene lost 7 bases, with 11 bases spanning the gap. For the CDR3, the DNA is TGTGCCAGCAGCCAAAAAAGGGGGGTCGGGGAGCTGTTTTTT. Amino acid sequence: CASSQKRGVGELFF.

The chain recombines TRBV11-1 with TRBJ2-2, with 7 bases that match TRBD1. V lost 0 bases and J lost 6; bases outside the gene matches: 7. The CDR3 is 16 residues long. CDR1 is SGHAT and CDR2 is FQDESV in the germline V gene (reference sequence). The CDR3 region is CASSLAYRGEAGELFF. The CDR3 nucleotides read TGTGCCAGCAGCTTAGCCTACAGGGGCGAGGCCGGGGAGCTGTTTTTT.

The V and J genes are TRBV5-8 and TRBJ1-2; a weak D match, TRBD1 (5 bases). The germline V gene encodes CDR1 SGHTS and CDR2 YDEGEE. V lost 0 bases and J lost 3, with 9 bases in between. This CDR3 spans 14 amino acids. The CDR3 DNA sequence: TGTGCCAGCAGCTTGGCCGGGACCGACTATGGCTACACCTTC. Its translation is CASSLAGTDYGYTF.

The chain has TRBV29-1 and TRBJ1-2, with 10 bases aligning to TRBD1. J was trimmed by 5 bases and V by 4 bases; bases with no gene match: 4. Germline values: CDR1 SQVTM, CDR2 ANQGSEA. The CDR3 has 13 residues. The CDR3 here is CSVGDRGQYGYTF. Here the CDR3 DNA reads TGCAGCGTTGGAGACAGGGGGCAATATGGCTACACCTTC.

The chain links TRBV11-3 to TRBJ1-2, with 8 bases matching TRBD1. The CDR3 is 15 amino acids. Germline loops: CDR1 SGHNT, CDR2 YENEEA. The V segment lost 5 bases and the J segment 3 bases; nucleotides outside the gene matches: 8. Here the CDR3 DNA reads TGTGCCAGCAGCCGAGATCAGGGGGCAGACTATGGCTACACCTTC. Translated, it gives CASSRDQGADYGYTF.

Here the CDR3 DNA reads TGTGCCAGCAGTTTAAGGGGGCCCGGGGAGCTGTTTTTT. Translating it yields CASSLRGPGELFF. The chain uses TRBV12-3 or TRBV12-4 and TRBJ2-2, with 7 positions matching TRBD1. This CDR3 comprises 13 residues. Trimming cost V 2 bases and J 6 bases; bases outside gene matches: 0.

The CDR3 DNA reads TGTGCCAGCAGCGTACAGGGAAACACCATATATTTT. Its protein product is CASSVQGNTIYF. This sequence joins TRBV9 and TRBJ1-3; the D is unclear. Germline lookup yields CDR1 SGDLS and CDR2 YYNGEE. Trimming took off 1 base at V and 4 bases at J, with 3 bases between the two ends. The CDR3 is 12 residues long.